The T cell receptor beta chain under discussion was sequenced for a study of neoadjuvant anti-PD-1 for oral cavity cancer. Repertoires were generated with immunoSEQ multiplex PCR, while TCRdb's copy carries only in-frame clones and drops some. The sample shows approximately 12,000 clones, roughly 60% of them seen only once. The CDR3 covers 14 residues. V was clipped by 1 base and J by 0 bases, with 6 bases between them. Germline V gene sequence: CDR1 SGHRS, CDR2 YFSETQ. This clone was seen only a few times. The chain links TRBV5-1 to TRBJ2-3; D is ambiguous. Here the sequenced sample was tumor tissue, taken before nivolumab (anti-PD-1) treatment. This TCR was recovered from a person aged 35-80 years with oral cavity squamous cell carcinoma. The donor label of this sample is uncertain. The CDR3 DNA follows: TGCGCCAGCAGCTTGCAGAGGAGCACAGATACGCAGTATTTT. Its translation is CASSLQRSTDTQYF.